In its sample, the clone carrying this T cell receptor beta chain is medium-sized. The library came from three nested PCR rounds adapted from ARM-PCR protocols. TCRdb processed the multiplex PCR reads anew with MiXCR; each CDR3 protein has one entry. The sample includes 44,000 or so distinct CDR3 sequences, roughly 60% of them seen just once. The CDR3 runs to 13 residues. CDR1 and CDR2 from the germline V gene are SQVTM and ANQGSEA. Germline trimming cut 4 bases from V and 4 bases from J; bases unmatched to any gene: 5. The data derive from a study of tumor and adjacent non-tumor tissue in lung cancer. Study-level information: Patients comprised about a dozen adenocarcinoma, 2 squamous cell carcinoma and 1 small cell lung cancer.

RNA was extracted from bulk tissue without any cell sorting. Distant lung tissue was collected more than 3 cm away from the tumor edge. Between August and November 2014, newly diagnosed, chemotherapy-naive lung cancer patients underwent thoracic surgery in China. The receptor was isolated from a woman between 35 and 50 years old with non-small cell lung cancer. The chain employs TRBV29-1 and TRBJ2-7, with 9 positions matching TRBD1. Sequenced material: distant non-tumor lung tissue. The CDR3 region is CSVAGQGRYEQYF. The CDR3 DNA is TGCAGCGTTGCCGGACAGGGGCGTTACGAGCAGTACTTC.